This T cell receptor (beta chain) was found in a study of early T cells in non-severe SARS-CoV-2 infection. This clonotype has a count of ten or more. One entry per CDR3 protein results from TCRdb running MiXCR on the 5' RACE reads. The sample consists of 60,000 to 65,000 distinct CDR3 sequences, 8% to 10% of them appearing once. The TCR was taken from an adult who was a healthcare worker with PCR-confirmed SARS-CoV-2 infection or an uninfected control (not recorded which). The sequencing sample was made of whole blood.

The CDR3 DNA is TGTGCCAGCAGCCCGGGATCACGGAGCACAGATACGCAGTATTTT. It is translated as CASSPGSRSTDTQYF. V usage is TRBV12-3 or TRBV12-4 and J usage is TRBJ2-3; perhaps TRBD2 as D (5 bases). V was shortened by 6 bases and J by 0 bases, with 13 bases between the two germline ends. This CDR3 is 15 amino acids long.